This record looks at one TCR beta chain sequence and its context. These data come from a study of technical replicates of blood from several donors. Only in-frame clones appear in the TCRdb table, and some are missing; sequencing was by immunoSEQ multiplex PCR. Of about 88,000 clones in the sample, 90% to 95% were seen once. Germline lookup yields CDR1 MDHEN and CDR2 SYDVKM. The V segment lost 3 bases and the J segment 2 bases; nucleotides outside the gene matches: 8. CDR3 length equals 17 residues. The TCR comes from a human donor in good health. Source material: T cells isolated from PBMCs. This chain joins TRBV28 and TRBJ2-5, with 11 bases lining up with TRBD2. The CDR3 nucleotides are TGTGCCAGCAGTTTGGGGCCTAGCGGGAGGTTACAAGAGACCCAGTACTTC. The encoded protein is CASSLGPSGRLQETQYF.